This TCR beta chain emerged from a study of graft-versus-host responses after intestinal transplantation. Whole-study context: Isolated intestinal, liver-intestinal, or multivisceral transplants were what recipients had.

Germline V CDR1 and CDR2: SEHNR, FQNEAQ (reference sequence). The CDR3 totals 16 residues. Trimming cost V 3 bases and J 0 bases, with 12 bases left between them. Turning to this clone: Its cognate antigen is unknown.

Here immunoSEQ multiplex PCR was the method, and the copy in TCRdb shows in-frame clones only, minus some. Of about 88,000 clones in the sample, 75% to 95% were seen once. The genes are TRBV7-9 and TRBJ1-3; D call uncertain. This sequence was found in a human donor who was the organ donor for an intestinal transplant. This sample comprised unstimulated CD4+ T cells sorted from spleen or lymph node cells, obtained before transplant. The CDR3 sequence: CASSFSLTISGNTIYF. The CDR3 nucleotides are TGTGCCAGCAGCTTCAGCTTGACTATCTCTGGAAACACCATATATTTT.